These T cell receptor beta chains were read from a single sample in a study of identical twins. TCRdb reprocessed the 5' RACE reads via MiXCR and lists one record per CDR3 protein. The sample has roughly 480,000 distinct CDR3 sequences; more than 20% are singletons. This sample also appeared in a second study, on T cells expressing NK-cell markers.

Sequences were obtained from CD4+ T cells sorted from blood. The receptors were gathered from a woman under 30 in good health. CDR3s include the opening cysteine and the closing phenylalanine or tryptophan. A D gene is named only where the DNA matches it firmly. Expanded clones are given a class, and other clones once, few, many or no size at all.

clone_size | j_call | v_call | d_call | cdr3_aa | cdr3_nt
- | TRBJ1-1 | TRBV5-6 | - | CASSPLWGGDEAFF | TGTGCCAGCAGCCCCCTATGGGGGGGGGATGAAGCTTTCTTT
- | TRBJ2-3 | TRBV15 | - | CATSEQVLGSTDTQYF | TGTGCCACCAGCGAGCAGGTCTTAGGGAGCACAGATACGCAGTATTTT
few | TRBJ2-1 | TRBV12-5 | TRBD1 | CASAAPGGSYNEQFF | TGTGCTAGTGCCGCACCAGGGGGAAGTTACAATGAGCAGTTCTTC
many | TRBJ1-1 | TRBV5-1 | - | CASSFLSNTEAFF | TGCGCCAGCAGCTTCTTATCGAACACTGAAGCTTTCTTT
- | TRBJ1-2 | TRBV3-1 | TRBD1 | CASRGQVFGYTF | TGTGCCAGCAGGGGACAGGTATTTGGCTACACCTTC
few | TRBJ1-6 | TRBV12-3/TRBV12-4 | - | CASSLQVYNSPLHF | TGTGCCAGCAGTTTACAGGTCTATAATTCACCCCTCCACTTT
few | TRBJ2-7 | TRBV27 | TRBD1 | CASSSLGQGEDEQYF | TGTGCCAGCAGTTCCCTCGGACAGGGCGAGGACGAGCAGTACTTC
few | TRBJ2-1 | TRBV12-3/TRBV12-4 | TRBD2 | CASSATSGYNEQFF | TGTGCCAGCAGCGCCACTAGCGGGTACAATGAGCAGTTCTTC
- | TRBJ2-7 | TRBV20-1 | - | CSARTPSYEQYF | TGCAGTGCCCGGACCCCGTCCTACGAGCAGTACTTC
few | TRBJ1-5 | TRBV4-3 | - | CASSQTREQPQHF | TGCGCCAGCAGCCAAACAAGGGAGCAGCCCCAGCATTTT
- | TRBJ1-4 | TRBV20-1 | - | CSARGLQEKLFF | TGCAGTGCTAGAGGCCTGCAGGAAAAACTGTTTTTT
- | TRBJ1-1 | TRBV20-1 | - | CSPDTEAFF | TGCAGTCCGGACACTGAAGCTTTCTTT
few | TRBJ2-4 | TRBV5-4 | TRBD2 | CASSGSGRAEDIQYF | TGTGCCAGCAGCGGGAGCGGGAGGGCCGAGGACATTCAGTACTTC
- | TRBJ1-1 | TRBV12-3/TRBV12-4 | - | CANLRAGQNTEAFF | TGTGCCAACCTACGGGCAGGGCAGAACACTGAAGCTTTCTTT
few | TRBJ2-1 | TRBV25-1 | TRBD1 | CASSDSRQGEDEQFF | TGTGCCAGCAGTGACTCACGACAGGGGGAAGATGAGCAGTTCTTC
- | TRBJ2-7 | TRBV2 | TRBD2 | CASRGTSGSRSYEQYF | TGTGCCAGCAGAGGGACTAGCGGGAGTCGCTCCTACGAGCAGTACTTC
- | TRBJ2-2 | TRBV5-1 | TRBD2 | CASSPGTTSGSGELFF | TGCGCCAGCAGCCCCGGGACGACTAGCGGGAGTGGAGAGCTGTTTTTT
many | TRBJ2-1 | TRBV5-1 | - | CASSLDNEQFF | TGCGCCAGCAGCTTAGACAATGAGCAGTTCTTC
- | TRBJ1-2 | TRBV3-1 | - | CASSVLGGYTF | TGTGCCAGCAGCGTTTTAGGTGGCTACACCTTC
few | TRBJ1-1 | TRBV5-1 | - | CASSTQLNTEAFF | TGCGCCAGCAGCACACAATTGAACACTGAAGCTTTCTTT
- | TRBJ1-1 | TRBV7-9 | - | CASSPLRQSSVVTEAFF | TGTGCCAGCAGCCCCCTAAGACAGAGCTCGGTGGTCACTGAAGCTTTCTTT
- | TRBJ2-1 | TRBV2 | - | CANMPRGVKGDEQFF | TGTGCCAACATGCCAAGGGGAGTTAAGGGGGATGAGCAGTTCTTC
- | TRBJ2-7 | TRBV12-3/TRBV12-4 | TRBD2 | CASSLVGLAGGASHIRGTYEQYF | TGTGCCAGCAGTTTAGTGGGACTAGCGGGAGGTGCCTCTCATATAAGAGGGACCTACGAGCAGTACTTC
- | TRBJ2-5 | TRBV7-9 | - | CASSLSSPTGTQYF | TGTGCCAGCAGCTTATCATCCCCAACCGGGACCCAGTACTTC
- | TRBJ2-1 | TRBV20-1 | - | CSASRGEQFF | TGCAGTGCTAGCAGGGGTGAGCAGTTCTTC
- | TRBJ1-5 | TRBV14 | - | CASSRYRARPEPQHF | TGTGCCAGCAGCCGTTACCGGGCCCGACCCGAACCCCAGCATTTT
- | TRBJ1-1 | TRBV12-3/TRBV12-4 | - | CASSRLLNTEAFF | TGTGCCAGCAGTCGCCTTCTGAACACTGAAGCTTTCTTT
- | TRBJ2-3 | TRBV6-6 | - | CASSAVFGDTQYF | TGTGCCAGCAGCGCGGTCTTTGGGGATACGCAGTATTTT
few | TRBJ2-7 | TRBV20-1 | - | CSASRGLEPEQYF | TGCAGTGCTAGTCGCGGGCTGGAACCCGAGCAGTACTTC
- | TRBJ1-4 | TRBV20-1 | - | CSARDSKRTNEKLFF | TGCAGTGCTAGAGATTCGAAGAGAACTAATGAAAAACTGTTTTTT
few | TRBJ2-2 | TRBV6-1 | TRBD2 | CASSGTSSPYGELFF | TGTGCCAGCAGCGGGACTAGCTCCCCTTACGGGGAGCTGTTTTTT
- | TRBJ2-1 | TRBV29-1 | - | CSVVMYNEQFF | TGCAGCGTTGTTATGTACAATGAGCAGTTCTTC
- | TRBJ2-7 | TRBV2 | TRBD1 | CASTRQGATYEQYF | TGTGCCAGCACCCGACAGGGGGCAACCTACGAGCAGTACTTC
few | TRBJ2-1 | TRBV11-3 | - | CAAAPRGPIYNEQFF | TGTGCCGCGGCCCCCAGGGGCCCTATCTACAATGAGCAGTTCTTC
- | TRBJ2-3 | TRBV10-3 | - | CAIRKADTQYF | TGTGCCATCAGGAAGGCAGATACGCAGTATTTT
few | TRBJ2-7 | TRBV4-3 | - | CASSQGPSAGFYEQYF | TGCGCCAGCAGCCAAGGGCCCTCTGCAGGTTTCTACGAGCAGTACTTC
- | TRBJ2-1 | TRBV11-2 | - | CASSGTGGYEQFF | TGTGCCAGCAGCGGTACTGGGGGTTATGAGCAGTTCTTC
few | TRBJ2-5 | TRBV20-1 | TRBD1 | CSARTGSETQYF | TGCAGTGCTAGGACAGGGTCAGAGACCCAGTACTTC
- | TRBJ1-2 | TRBV6-1 | - | CASRKGPYQAGYTF | TGTGCCAGCAGAAAAGGGCCCTACCAAGCGGGCTACACCTTC
- | TRBJ2-5 | TRBV7-9 | TRBD1 | CASSPQGISETQYF | TGTGCCAGCAGTCCACAGGGGATCTCGGAGACCCAGTACTTC
- | TRBJ2-3 | TRBV18 | - | CASSSDGNTQYF | TGTGCCAGCTCCTCCGACGGGAATACGCAGTATTTT
few | TRBJ1-2 | TRBV9 | - | CASSVDLRDHGYTF | TGTGCCAGCAGCGTAGATCTAAGGGATCATGGCTACACCTTC
- | TRBJ2-7 | TRBV6-2/TRBV6-3 | - | CASSLRESQQYF | TGTGCCAGCAGTTTGCGCGAGTCCCAGCAGTACTTC
- | TRBJ2-7 | TRBV10-3 | - | CAIGSTLGLYYEQYF | TGTGCCATCGGTAGTACGTTAGGATTATACTACGAGCAGTACTTC
- | TRBJ2-4 | TRBV20-1 | TRBD2 | CSARDWTSGPIAKNIQYF | TGCAGTGCTAGAGACTGGACTAGCGGGCCTATAGCCAAAAACATTCAGTACTTC
- | TRBJ2-7 | TRBV7-9 | - | CASSFGEVAYEQYF | TGTGCCAGCAGCTTCGGGGAGGTGGCCTACGAGCAGTACTTC
many | TRBJ2-5 | TRBV12-3/TRBV12-4 | - | CASSPLQETQYF | TGTGCCAGCAGTCCGCTTCAAGAGACCCAGTACTTC
few | TRBJ2-1 | TRBV7-9 | - | CASSLRNTGVFF | TGTGCCAGCAGCTTAAGAAACACAGGAGTGTTCTTC
- | TRBJ2-3 | TRBV12-3/TRBV12-4 | TRBD1 | CASSWSVLVWTGGTDTQYF | TGTGCCAGCAGTTGGTCAGTTTTGGTTTGGACAGGGGGCACAGATACGCAGTATTTT
- | TRBJ2-1 | TRBV7-2 | TRBD2 | CASSLGSGSGRNEQFF | TGTGCCAGCAGCTTAGGAAGTGGTAGCGGGAGAAATGAGCAGTTCTTC